This T cell receptor (beta chain) was retrieved from a study of OX40 agonist ivuxolimab in advanced cancers. Across the whole study: In this cohort, patients received ivuxolimab, an agonistic anti-OX40 (CD134) antibody. Dose-escalation subjects each had hepatocellular carcinoma, melanoma, renal cell or head and neck cancer.

Measured with immunoSEQ multiplex PCR; TCRdb has only the in-frame clones, and not every one. The data contain tens of thousands of clones, around nine tenths of them singletons. Study outcomes and limitations: Among the lowest peripheral clonal expansion occurred in 0.1-3.0 mg/kg partial responders.

The V segment lost 5 bases and the J segment 0 bases; nucleotides outside the gene matches: 6. This CDR3 spans 16 amino acids. Germline assignment: CDR1 SGHNT and CDR2 YENEEA. Concerning this clone itself: As yet, its antigen is unknown.

The sequences come from CD4+ or CD8+ T cells sorted from blood, collected in a trial of the OX40 agonist ivuxolimab. This chain links TRBV11-3 with TRBJ1-3; 8 positions match TRBD1. The receptor comes from an adult with an advanced solid tumor such as melanoma, head and neck, liver or kidney cancer. The CDR3: CASSPWTGSSGNTIYF. The CDR3 coding sequence is TGTGCCAGCAGCCCGTGGACAGGGAGCTCTGGAAACACCATATATTTT.